One and the same sample provided the 5 T cell receptor beta chains below, sequenced in a study of blood T cell repertoires in COVID-19 (TCRdb year 2020). The library was built by means of the immunoSEQ multiplex PCR assay. TCRdb carries this immuneACCESS record with in-frame sequences only. Its versions omit some clonotypes, under half of them owing to an unresolved V gene in the studies checked, with the rest unexplained. Recorded for this sample are 350,000 or so clones; around 80% of them occurred a single time. The ten largest clonotypes hold 3% of the sample. The sequencing sample was made of peripheral blood. Receptors were obtained from a man aged 30 to 45 with active or convalescent COVID-19.

The chain uses TRBV6-5 and TRBJ2-1; D call uncertain. The germline gives CDR1 MNHEY, CDR2 SVGAGI. Trimming left V 0 bases short and J 4 bases short, with 13 bases between. This CDR3 contains 16 residues. CDR3 nucleotide sequence: TGTGCCAGCAGTTACTCAAGACACCCTCCATACAATGAGCAGTTCTTC. Translating gives CASSYSRHPPYNEQFF.

The gene calls are TRBV5-1 and TRBJ1-1; a weak D match, TRBD1 (6 bases). This CDR3 is built from 12 residues. Trimming took 3 bases from V and 8 from J, leaving 11 bases between them. Germline CDR1 SGHRS, CDR2 YFSETQ. The CDR3: CASSSVGAEAFF. CDR3 coding DNA: TGCGCCAGCAGCTCGGTGGGGGCGGAAGCTTTCTTT.

There are a few counts of this clone. This rearrangement joins TRBV7-9 to TRBJ1-2; D gene uncertain. CDR3 length equals 15 residues. The germline gives CDR1 SEHNR, CDR2 FQNEAQ (reference sequence). Trimming pared 1 base from V and 4 bases from J, leaving 13 bases between. CDR3 in DNA: TGTGCCAGCAGCTTAGACTCCCTCCTCGCCTATGGCTACACCTTC. Residues: CASSLDSLLAYGYTF.

The V call is TRBV20-1, the J call TRBJ2-7; D gene ambiguous. V lost 3 bases and J 5 bases, leaving 8 bases between the germline ends. Germline lookup yields CDR1 DFQATT and CDR2 SNEGSKA (reference sequence). The CDR3 runs 11 residues. Written as DNA, the CDR3 is TGCAGTGCTAGTATCGGTCACGAGCAGTACTTC. Its protein is CSASIGHEQYF.

The chain is built from TRBV3-1 (or the pseudogene TRBV3-2) and TRBJ1-1; 7 nucleotides align to TRBD1. J gave up 11 bases and V 7 bases, and 19 bases lay outside the gene matches. The CDR3 runs 15 residues. CDR1 and CDR2 (germline): LGHDT, YNNKEL (reference sequence). The CDR3 DNA sequence: TGTGCCAGCACCCTGCCTGATGGAAGGGGGCTATGTGCTTTCTTT. This sequence encodes CASTLPDGRGLCAFF.